This TCR beta chain is from a study of CD8+ T cells in alopecia areata. Worth noting for this clone: Antigen: not known.

Study-level points and caveats: Expanded CD8+ clones among the top 100, as well as scalp clonality, were significantly decreased by tofacitinib.

The sample's treatment: oral pan-JAK inhibitor, 5-10 mg twice daily. Individuals with alopecia areata gave both lesional scalp punch biopsies and peripheral blood for collection. Sorting from PBMCs produced CD4+ and CD8+ T cells. Extracted RNA was reverse transcribed into cDNA, the sequencing template. TCRdb keeps only in-frame clones here, not all; method: immunoSEQ multiplex PCR. Of under 150,000 clones in the sample, roughly three fifths are singletons; the top ten hold approximately 3.6%. The CDR3 is 13 residues long. Per the germline V gene, CDR1 is MNHNY and CDR2 is SVGAGI (reference sequence). Trimming took off 7 bases at V and 7 bases at J, with 13 bases between the two ends.

The source was CD4+ T cells sorted from blood, collected at week 24, from a patient treated with tofacitinib. V and J are TRBV6-6 and TRBJ2-2, with TRBD1 as a possible D gene (5 bases). The source of this sequence is a human donor with alopecia areata. The DNA for the CDR3 is TGTGCCAGCACCCGCCAGGGTCTCGGGGAGCTGTTTTTT. Its protein is CASTRQGLGELFF.